This TCR beta chain came from a study of blood T cell repertoires in COVID-19. This clone was detected once. Original analysis: Amplification of reference gene primers was used by the study to estimate nucleated cell counts. Libraries were prepared by immunoSEQ multiplex PCR; TCRdb keeps only in-frame clonotypes and omits some of them. The DNA was the basis for D and trimming; V, J and clone size are from that table. The table has 65,000 to 70,000 clones, roughly 92% seen once. The germline gives CDR1 SNHLY, CDR2 FYNNEI. The CDR3 is 12 residues long. V was trimmed by 7 bases and J by 6 bases, leaving 10 bases between them.

The source material was peripheral blood. The rearrangement links TRBV2 to TRBJ2-1; no firm D call. This sequence was found in a man aged 65 to 85 with active COVID-19. CDR3: CASNLGRNEQFF. The CDR3 nucleotides read TGTGCCAGCAACCTCGGTCGCAATGAGCAGTTCTTC. The full variable domain, with the rest looked up from reference TRBV2 and TRBJ2-1, is EPEVTQTPSHQVTQMGQEVILRCVPISNHLYFYWYRQILGQKVEFLVSFYNNEISEKSEIFDDQFSVERPDGSNFTLKIRSTKLEDSAMYFCASNLGRNEQFFGPGTRLTVL.